This T cell receptor beta chain was recorded in a study of PD-L1 blockade in urothelial cancer. Study context: About 85% of the 29 patients were men whose urothelial cancer was bladder-origin. Prior regimens of chemotherapy numbered 0 to 3 per patient. The median number of T cells present in blood samples was fewer than 150,000.

Patients' cancers were locally advanced or metastatic urothelial carcinomas. The protocol was immunoSEQ multiplex PCR, while the TCRdb copy is restricted to in-frame clones and leaves out a portion. The sample records under 130,000 clones, about 85% being singletons. This clone appeared a single time. The CDR3 spans 14 residues. CDR1 and CDR2 from the germline V gene are LNHDA and SQIVND (reference sequence). V lost 1 base, J lost 1 base, and 7 bases lay in between. The sample in question was PBMCs, obtained around atezolizumab (anti-PD-L1) treatment. The chain joins TRBV19 to TRBJ2-5; unclear D gene. The clonotype was recovered from a man aged 50 or older with urothelial cancer. The CDR3 loop reads CASSIGHIQETQYF. In DNA form, the CDR3 reads TGTGCCAGTAGTATAGGGCACATCCAAGAGACCCAGTACTTC.